Listed here are 17 T cell receptor beta chains from one sample, sequenced in a study of blood T cell repertoires in COVID-19. Using immunoSEQ multiplex PCR, the repertoire was profiled, and TCRdb retains in-frame clones only, with some absent. This repertoire shows some 190,000 clones, approximately 85% found once; its top ten account for approximately 7%. The sample comprised peripheral blood. These receptors were taken from a man older than 75 with COVID-19, enrolled during active disease.

This sequence joins TRBV7-9 and TRBJ1-3; D not certain. V lost 11 bases and J lost 3, with 17 bases in between. CDR3 size: 14 residues. The germline gives CDR1 SEHNR, CDR2 FQNEAQ (reference sequence). The CDR3 sequence is CAWRTGLVGNTIYF. CDR3 bases: TGTGCCTGGAGGACGGGCCTAGTTGGAAACACCATATATTTT.

This clone was recorded only once. The rearrangement joins TRBV7-9 to TRBJ2-3, with no clear D. V lost 5 bases to trimming and J lost 5 bases, with 11 bases between them. The CDR3 extends over 13 amino acids. Per germline, CDR1 SEHNR and CDR2 FQNEAQ (reference sequence). For the CDR3, the DNA is TGTGCCAGCAGCCTCACAATTGGAGATACGCAGTATTTT. Its protein product is CASSLTIGDTQYF.

The chain couples TRBV18 to TRBJ1-5; perhaps TRBD1 as D (5 bases). The CDR3 length is 14 residues. Germline V gene sequence: CDR1 KGHSH, CDR2 LQKENI. The V end was cut by 4 bases, the J end by 6 bases, with 13 bases between. The DNA for the CDR3 is TGTGCCAGCTCACTTGACAGCACGGGTCAGCCCCAGCATTTT. Protein sequence: CASSLDSTGQPQHF. Together with reference TRBV18 and TRBJ1-5, the CDR3 gives the full variable domain: NAGVMQNPRHLVRRRGQEARLRCSPMKGHSHVYWYRQLPEEGLKFMVYLQKENIIDESGMPKERFSAEFPKEGPSILRIQQVVRGDSAAYFCASSLDSTGQPQHFGDGTRLSIL.

This clone has just a few counts. The chain has TRBV15 and TRBJ1-2; no firm D call. Trimming pared 1 base from V and 2 bases from J, leaving 8 bases between. The CDR3 consists of 14 residues. Germline V gene sequence: CDR1 LNHNV, CDR2 YYDKDF (reference sequence). The CDR3 is CATSRVRENYGYTF. For the CDR3, the DNA is TGTGCCACCAGCAGAGTAAGGGAGAACTATGGCTACACCTTC.

The rearrangement links TRBV5-1 to TRBJ2-2; the match to TRBD1 covers 9 bases. Germline trimming cut 0 bases from V and 1 base from J; bases unmatched to any gene: 4. Germline V gives CDR1 SGHRS, CDR2 YFSETQ. The length of the CDR3 is 17 residues. The CDR3, as DNA: TGCGCCAGCAGCTTGGAACCGGGACAGGGGAACACCGGGGAGCTGTTTTTT. Its protein product is CASSLEPGQGNTGELFF.

The table lists this clone with a few counts. The rearrangement uses TRBV6-5 and TRBJ1-2; 7 bases map to TRBD1. There are 14 residues in the CDR3. V was pared by 5 bases and J by 2 bases, with 5 bases of the junction left unmatched. CDR1 is MNHEY, CDR2 SVGAGI, per germline. CDR3 loop: CASSRSQGNYGYTF. CDR3 sequence (DNA): TGTGCCAGCAGTCGCTCACAGGGGAACTATGGCTACACCTTC.

This clone was seen only once. The DNA for the CDR3 is TGTGCCAGCAGCGTAGCTGCCTCGACAGGGCTAGTCTATGGCTACACCTTC. Its translation is CASSVAASTGLVYGYTF. This chain connects TRBV9 to TRBJ1-2; the match to TRBD1 covers 7 bases. CDR1 and CDR2 (germline): SGDLS, YYNGEE. The CDR3 has 17 residues. The junction had 12 bases not matched to a gene; V was cut back by 0 bases and J by 4 bases.

The rearrangement joins TRBV11-2 to TRBJ2-4; weak D call: TRBD1 (5 bases). Deletions cut 3 bases from V and 8 bases from J, with 11 bases between. This CDR3 is 13 amino acids long. Germline lookup yields CDR1 SGHAT and CDR2 FQNNGV. The DNA for the CDR3 is TGTGCCAGCAGCTTTGACAGTATGGACATTCAGTACTTC. It encodes CASSFDSMDIQYF.

J is TRBJ2-7 and V is TRBV29-1; 8 bases are a match to TRBD1. CDR1 is SQVTM, CDR2 ANQGSEA, per germline. V gave up 7 bases and J gave up 2 bases; unmatched junction bases: 13. This CDR3 region has 15 residues. As DNA, the CDR3 is TGCAGCGCCTCAGGAGGGACAGGCGGAACCTACGAGCAGTACTTC. Protein: CSASGGTGGTYEQYF.

The chain joins TRBV10-3 to TRBJ1-5, with D hard to call. Per germline, CDR1 ENHRY and CDR2 SYGVKD. Between the trimmed V and J ends, which lost 3 bases and 7 bases, there was a span of 10 bases. This CDR3 has 13 amino acids. The CDR3 protein is CAISESGNQPQHF. For the CDR3, the DNA is TGTGCCATCAGTGAATCGGGGAACCAGCCCCAGCATTTT.

The CDR3: CASCRGTGNTEAFF. CDR3 in DNA: TGTGCCAGCTGCCGGGGAACAGGGAACACTGAAGCTTTCTTT. The genes are TRBV3-1 (or the pseudogene TRBV3-2) and TRBJ1-1, with D possibly TRBD1 on 5 matching bases. CDR1 is LGHDT and CDR2 is YNNKEL in the germline V gene (reference sequence). V was trimmed by 8 bases and J by 1 base, leaving 14 bases between them. CDR3 size: 14 residues.

This chain links TRBV5-1 with TRBJ1-1; 10 bases align to TRBD1. The ends lost 4 bases at V and 7 bases at J; junction bases unmatched: 10. The CDR3 is 15 residues long. Germline assignment: CDR1 SGHRS and CDR2 YFSETQ. The CDR3 nucleotides are TGCGCCAGCAGCGCATCGTCGACAGGGGGCGTTGAAGCTTTCTTT. This sequence encodes CASSASSTGGVEAFF.

V is TRBV28 and J is TRBJ1-5; 7 bases map to TRBD1. The V gene's germline CDR1 is MDHEN and CDR2 SYDVKM. The V and J ends lost 8 bases and 4 bases, in that order; junction bases with no gene match: 5. The CDR3 runs 13 residues. In DNA form, the CDR3 reads TGTGCCAGCCGACAGGGATGGAATCAGCCCCAGCATTTT. It is translated as CASRQGWNQPQHF.

The chain uses TRBV9 and TRBJ2-5; possible D gene TRBD2, 5 bases. The ends were cut back, 3 bases at V and 3 bases at J, with 9 bases in the middle. In germline, CDR1 is SGDLS, CDR2 YYNGEE. CDR3 length: 13 amino acids. DNA of the CDR3: TGTGCCAGCAGCGCGCGACTAAAAGAGACCCAGTACTTC. This encodes CASSARLKETQYF.

V is TRBV29-1 and J is TRBJ2-1; D gene uncertain. The V gene's germline CDR1 is SQVTM and CDR2 ANQGSEA. The CDR3 is 15 amino acids. Trimming pared 2 bases from V and 6 bases from J, leaving 17 bases between. CDR3 DNA: TGCAGCGTTGAAAGTAATAGCTACTCTCTCAATGAGCAGTTCTTC. Residues: CSVESNSYSLNEQFF.

This chain links TRBV10-3 with TRBJ2-1; 7 bases match TRBD2. The CDR3 covers 13 residues. Looked up from germline, CDR1 is ENHRY and CDR2 is SYGVKD. J lost 6 bases, V lost 7 bases, and 6 bases had no gene match. Written as DNA, the CDR3 is TGTGCCATCAACCAAGGGACTACCAATGAGCAGTTCTTC. It is translated as CAINQGTTNEQFF.

V usage is TRBV3-1 (or the pseudogene TRBV3-2) and J usage is TRBJ2-1; D is perhaps TRBD1 (6 bases). The length of the CDR3 is 16 residues. V was pared by 2 bases and J by 2 bases, with 13 bases between. The germline CDR1 and CDR2 sequences are LGHDT and YNNKEL (reference sequence). CDR3 amino acids: CASSQRTGNTYNEQFF. The CDR3 coding sequence is TGTGCCAGCAGCCAACGTACAGGGAATACCTACAATGAGCAGTTCTTC.